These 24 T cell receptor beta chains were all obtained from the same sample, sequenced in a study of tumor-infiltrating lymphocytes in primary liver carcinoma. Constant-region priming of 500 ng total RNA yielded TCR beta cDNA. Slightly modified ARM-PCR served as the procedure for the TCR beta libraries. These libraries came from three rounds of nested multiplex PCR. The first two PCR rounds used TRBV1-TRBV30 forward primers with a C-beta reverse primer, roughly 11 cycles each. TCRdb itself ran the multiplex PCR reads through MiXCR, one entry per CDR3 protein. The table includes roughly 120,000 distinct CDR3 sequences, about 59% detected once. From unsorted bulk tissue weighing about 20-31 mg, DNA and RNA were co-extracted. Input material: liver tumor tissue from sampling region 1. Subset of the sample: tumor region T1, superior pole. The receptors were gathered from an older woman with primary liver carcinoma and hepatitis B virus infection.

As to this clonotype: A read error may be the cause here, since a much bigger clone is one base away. This CDR3 is CASSLQGARNEQFF. For the CDR3, the DNA is TGTGCCAGCAGCTTACAGGGTGCAAGGAATGAGCAGTTCTTC. J is TRBJ2-1 and V is TRBV11-2, with TRBD1 as a possible D gene (5 bases). CDR1 is SGHAT, CDR2 FQNNGV, per germline. Trimming removed 2 bases at V and 7 bases at J, with 12 bases between. The CDR3 is 14 amino acids.

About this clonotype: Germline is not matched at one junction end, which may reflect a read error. CDR3 bases: TGTACCAGCTCCGACTTTGGGGGGCTTCCGCCCCAGCATTTT. Residues: CTSSDFGGLPPQHF. The chain couples TRBV6-6 to TRBJ1-5, with D possibly TRBD1 on 6 matching bases. Germline lookup yields CDR1 MNHNY and CDR2 SVGAGI (reference sequence). The CDR3 covers 14 residues.

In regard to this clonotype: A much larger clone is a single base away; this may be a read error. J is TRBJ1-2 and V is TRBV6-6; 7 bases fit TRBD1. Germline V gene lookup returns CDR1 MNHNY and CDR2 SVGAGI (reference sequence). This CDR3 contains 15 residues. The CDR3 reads CARSLNRGGNYGYTF. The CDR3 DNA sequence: TGTGCCAGAAGTTTGAACAGGGGAGGGAACTATGGCTACACCTTC.

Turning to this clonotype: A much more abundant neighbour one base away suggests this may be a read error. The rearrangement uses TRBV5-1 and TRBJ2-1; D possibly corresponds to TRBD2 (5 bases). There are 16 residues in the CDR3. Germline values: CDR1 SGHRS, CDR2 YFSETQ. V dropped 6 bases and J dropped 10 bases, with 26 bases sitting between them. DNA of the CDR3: TGCGCCAGCACCCCTCTTAGCGTGAGGTCCCAAGCGGAGCAGTTCTTC. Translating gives CASTPLSVRSQAEQFF.

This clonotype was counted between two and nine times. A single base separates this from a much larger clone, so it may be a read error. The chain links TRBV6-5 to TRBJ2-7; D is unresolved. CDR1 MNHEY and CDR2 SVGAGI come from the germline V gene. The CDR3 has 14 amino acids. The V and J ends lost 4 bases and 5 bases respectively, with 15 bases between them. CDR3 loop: CASSSRLMDHEQYF. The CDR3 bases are TGTGCCAGCAGTTCCCGGTTGATGGACCACGAGCAGTACTTC.

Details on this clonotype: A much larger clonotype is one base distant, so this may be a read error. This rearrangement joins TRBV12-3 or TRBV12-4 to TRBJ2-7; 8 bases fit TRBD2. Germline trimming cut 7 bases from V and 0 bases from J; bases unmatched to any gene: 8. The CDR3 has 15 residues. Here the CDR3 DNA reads TGTGCCAGCAACACTAGCGGTCCAATCTCCTACGAGCAGTACTTC. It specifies CASNTSGPISYEQYF.

The CDR3 DNA sequence: TGTGCCAGCACCCGGAGGACAGAGATAGACACAGATACGCAGTATTTT. This sequence encodes CASTRRTEIDTDTQYF. The chain uses TRBV11-2 and TRBJ2-3, with a weak D call TRBD1 (6 bases). Trimming stripped 7 bases from V and 2 bases from J, with 19 bases between. The CDR3 has 16 amino acids. Germline assignment: CDR1 SGHAT and CDR2 FQNNGV.

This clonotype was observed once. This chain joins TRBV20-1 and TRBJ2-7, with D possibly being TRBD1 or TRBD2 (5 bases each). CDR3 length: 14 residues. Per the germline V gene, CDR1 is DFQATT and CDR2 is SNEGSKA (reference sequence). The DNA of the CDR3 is TGCACCCTCAGGCCCCCCGGGACGCTGAGGGAGCAGTACTTC. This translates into CTLRPPGTLREQYF.

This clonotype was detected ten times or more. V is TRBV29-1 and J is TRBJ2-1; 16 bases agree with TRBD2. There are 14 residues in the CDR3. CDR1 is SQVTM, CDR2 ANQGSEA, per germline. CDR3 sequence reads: CTAGGLAGGNEQFF. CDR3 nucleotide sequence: TGCACCGCAGGGGGACTAGCGGGAGGGAATGAGCAGTTCTTC.

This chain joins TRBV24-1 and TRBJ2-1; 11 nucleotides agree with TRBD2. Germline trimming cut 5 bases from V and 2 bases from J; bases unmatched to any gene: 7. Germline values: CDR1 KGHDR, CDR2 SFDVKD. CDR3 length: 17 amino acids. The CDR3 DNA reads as TGTGCCACCAGTGGGGCTAGCGGGAGGTCACCCTACAATGAGCAGTTCTTC. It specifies CATSGASGRSPYNEQFF.

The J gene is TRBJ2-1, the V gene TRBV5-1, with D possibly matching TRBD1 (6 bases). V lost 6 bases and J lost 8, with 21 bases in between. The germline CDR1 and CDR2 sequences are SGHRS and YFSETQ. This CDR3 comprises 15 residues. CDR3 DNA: TGCGCCAGCACCCCATGGGCAGGGGCCTCCGATGAGCAGTTCTTC. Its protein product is CASTPWAGASDEQFF.

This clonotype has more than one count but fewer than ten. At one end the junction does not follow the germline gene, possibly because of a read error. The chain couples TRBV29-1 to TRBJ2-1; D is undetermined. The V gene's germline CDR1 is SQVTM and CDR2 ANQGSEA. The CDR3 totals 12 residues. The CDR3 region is CNVQDSYNEQLF. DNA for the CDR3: TGCAACGTACAAGACTCCTACAATGAGCAGTTATTC.

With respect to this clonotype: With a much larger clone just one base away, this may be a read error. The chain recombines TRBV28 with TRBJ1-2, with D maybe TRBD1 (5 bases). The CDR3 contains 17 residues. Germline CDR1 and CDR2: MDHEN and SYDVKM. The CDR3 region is CTSILSGVGSTNYGYTF. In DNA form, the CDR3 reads TGTACCAGCATATTGTCGGGGGTAGGCTCTACTAACTATGGCTACACCTTC.

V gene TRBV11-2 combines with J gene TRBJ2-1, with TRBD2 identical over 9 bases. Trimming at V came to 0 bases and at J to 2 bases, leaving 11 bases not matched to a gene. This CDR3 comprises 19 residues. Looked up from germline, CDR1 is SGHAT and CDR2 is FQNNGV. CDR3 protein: CASSLESGGRALAYNEQFF. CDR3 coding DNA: TGTGCCAGCAGCTTAGAATCGGGCGGGAGGGCCCTGGCCTACAATGAGCAGTTCTTC.

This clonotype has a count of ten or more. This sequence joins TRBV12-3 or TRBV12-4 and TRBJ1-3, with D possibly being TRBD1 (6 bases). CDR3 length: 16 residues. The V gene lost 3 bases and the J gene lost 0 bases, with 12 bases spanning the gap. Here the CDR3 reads CASSFGTGRSGNTIYF. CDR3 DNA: TGTGCCAGCAGTTTCGGAACAGGGCGCTCTGGAAACACCATATATTTT.

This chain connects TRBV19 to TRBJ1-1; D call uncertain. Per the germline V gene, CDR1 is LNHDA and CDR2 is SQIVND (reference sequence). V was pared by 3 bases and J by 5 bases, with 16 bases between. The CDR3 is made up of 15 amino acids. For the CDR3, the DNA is TGTGCCAGTAGTATCGGTCGGGGAGTGCGAACTGAAGCTTTCTTT. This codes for CASSIGRGVRTEAFF.

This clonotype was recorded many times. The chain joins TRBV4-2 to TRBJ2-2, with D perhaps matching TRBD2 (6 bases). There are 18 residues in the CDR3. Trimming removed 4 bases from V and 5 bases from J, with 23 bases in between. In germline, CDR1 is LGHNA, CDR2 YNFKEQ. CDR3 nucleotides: TGTGCCAGCAGCCCTGTTACTCTCGGAGGGAGAGGGACCGGGGAGCTGTTTTTT. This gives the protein CASSPVTLGGRGTGELFF.

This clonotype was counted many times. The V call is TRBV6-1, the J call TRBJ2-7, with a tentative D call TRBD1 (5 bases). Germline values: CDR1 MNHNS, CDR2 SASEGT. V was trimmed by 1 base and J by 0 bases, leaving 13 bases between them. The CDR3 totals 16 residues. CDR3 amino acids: CASSEEEARGSYEQYF. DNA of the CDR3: TGTGCCAGCAGTGAAGAAGAGGCTAGGGGCTCCTACGAGCAGTACTTC.

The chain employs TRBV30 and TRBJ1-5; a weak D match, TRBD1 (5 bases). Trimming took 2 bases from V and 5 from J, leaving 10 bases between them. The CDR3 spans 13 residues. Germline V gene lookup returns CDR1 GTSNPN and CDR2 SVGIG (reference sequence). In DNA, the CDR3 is TGTGCCTGGAGTACGGACACCGATCAGCCCCAGCATTTT. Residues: CAWSTDTDQPQHF.

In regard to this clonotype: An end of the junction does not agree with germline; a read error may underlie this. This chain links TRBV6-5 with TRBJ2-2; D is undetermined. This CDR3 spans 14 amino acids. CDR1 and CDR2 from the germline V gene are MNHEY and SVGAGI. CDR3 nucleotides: TGTACCAGCAGACGACTTGGGAACATCGGGGAGCTGTTTTTT. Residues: CTSRRLGNIGELFF.

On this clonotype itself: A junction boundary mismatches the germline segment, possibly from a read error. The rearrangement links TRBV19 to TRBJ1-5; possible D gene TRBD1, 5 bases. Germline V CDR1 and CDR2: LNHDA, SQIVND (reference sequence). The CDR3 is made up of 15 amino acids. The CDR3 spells CGSKGSIYGNQPQHF. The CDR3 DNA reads TGTGGCAGTAAGGGGTCTATCTATGGCAATCAGCCCCAGCATTTT.

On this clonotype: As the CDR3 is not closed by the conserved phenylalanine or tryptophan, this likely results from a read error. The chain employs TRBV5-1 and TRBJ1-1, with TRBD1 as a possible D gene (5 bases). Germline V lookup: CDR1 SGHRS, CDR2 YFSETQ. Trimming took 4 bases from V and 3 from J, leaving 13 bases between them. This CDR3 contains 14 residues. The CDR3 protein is CASSPGQIYTEAFL. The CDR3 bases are TGCGCCAGCAGCCCTGGACAAATTTACACTGAAGCTTTCTTA.

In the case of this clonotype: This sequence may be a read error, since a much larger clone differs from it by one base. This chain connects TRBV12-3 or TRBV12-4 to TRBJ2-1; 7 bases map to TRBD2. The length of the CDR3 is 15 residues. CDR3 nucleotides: TGTGTCAGCAGTTCATCCGGGACTAACTACAATGAGCAGTTCTTC. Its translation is CVSSSSGTNYNEQFF.

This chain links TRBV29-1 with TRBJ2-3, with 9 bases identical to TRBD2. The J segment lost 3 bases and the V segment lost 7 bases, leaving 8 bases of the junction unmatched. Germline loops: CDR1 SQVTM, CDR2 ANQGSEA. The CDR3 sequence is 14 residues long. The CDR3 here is CSAAGGIRTDTQYF. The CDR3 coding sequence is TGCAGCGCTGCGGGAGGGATCAGGACAGATACGCAGTATTTT.